The entry below gives a single T cell receptor beta chain sequence along with its context. The sample comes from a study of blood T cell repertoires in COVID-19. V shed 6 bases and J 10 bases; nucleotides not matched to a gene: 15. The CDR3 is 14 residues long. Germline V gives CDR1 MNHEY, CDR2 SMNVEV (reference sequence). Sequencing was performed with immunoSEQ multiplex PCR; in TCRdb, only in-frame clones are kept and a portion is missing. The data show tens of thousands of clones, approximately 80% seen once. Sequenced sample: peripheral blood. The rearrangement joins TRBV27 to TRBJ2-7, with 7 nucleotides matching TRBD1. The sequence derives from a man in his fifties or sixties with COVID-19, enrolled during active disease. This CDR3 is CASSPQTGQKKQYF. Written as DNA, the CDR3 is TGTGCCAGCAGCCCCCAGACAGGGCAAAAAAAACAGTACTTC.